The present T cell receptor beta chain was sequenced within a study of vaccination and CD4 T cells after COVID-19. Study details: Every culture used as a control got a CEFX pool, an HIV-1 Nef pool, or no peptide. Broader study findings: Convalescent patients displayed spike mono-reactivity in 304 of 307 vaccine-specific clones.

A note on this clonotype: The antigen is undetermined.

Treatment here: approximately 9-day PBMC culture with coronavirus spike peptide pools or control peptides (ViraFEST assay). ViraFEST relied on peptide pools to expand antigen-specific T cells; the TCRs were sequenced afterward. Spanning March to December 2020, the positive PCR dates came before US Alpha, Beta and Delta variants. Oncomine TCR Beta short-read sequencing was applied to DNA from cultured CD4+ T cells. TCRdb independently ran MiXCR on the PCR reads; one entry per CDR3 protein. The sample lists 3,500 to 4,000 distinct CDR3 sequences; 14% were seen once. This CDR3 spans 13 amino acids. V lost 6 bases and J 2 bases, leaving 11 bases between the germline ends.

What was sequenced was CD4+ T cells from blood, cultured in vitro. The V and J genes are TRBV12-3 or TRBV12-4 and TRBJ2-7, with D perhaps TRBD1 or TRBD2 (5 bases each). This clonotype originated in a human donor who had recovered from COVID-19. CDR3 in amino acids: CASSQGRTYEQYF. The CDR3 region has the DNA TGTGCCAGCAGCCAGGGACGGACCTACGAGCAGTACTTC.